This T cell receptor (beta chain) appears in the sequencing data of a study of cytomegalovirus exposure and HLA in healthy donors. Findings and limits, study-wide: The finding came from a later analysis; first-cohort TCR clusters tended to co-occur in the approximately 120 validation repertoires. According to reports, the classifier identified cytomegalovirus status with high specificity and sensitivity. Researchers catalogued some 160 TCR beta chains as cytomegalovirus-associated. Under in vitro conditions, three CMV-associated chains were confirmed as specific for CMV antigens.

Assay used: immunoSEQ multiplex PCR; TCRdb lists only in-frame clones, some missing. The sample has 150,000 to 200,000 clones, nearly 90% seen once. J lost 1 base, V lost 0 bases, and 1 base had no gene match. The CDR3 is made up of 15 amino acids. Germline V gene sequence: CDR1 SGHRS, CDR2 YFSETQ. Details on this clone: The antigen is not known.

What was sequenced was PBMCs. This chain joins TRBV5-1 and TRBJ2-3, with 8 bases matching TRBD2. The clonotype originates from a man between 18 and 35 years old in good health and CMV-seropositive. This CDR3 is CASSLVTSGTDTQYF. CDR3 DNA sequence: TGCGCCAGCAGCTTGGTGACTAGCGGCACAGATACGCAGTATTTT.